The subject of this entry is one T cell receptor (beta chain). Its antigen is unidentified. The data originate from a study of lymphopenia after photon versus proton radiotherapy. Study conclusions and caveats: Post-nadir diversity loss with photons came from oligoclonal expansion, particularly CD8+ Temra cells.

This CDR3 has 13 residues. Germline V gene sequence: CDR1 MNHEY, CDR2 SVGAGI. With 6 bases removed from V and 5 bases from J, the gap between germline ends came to 13 bases. TCRdb's table, derived via immunoSEQ multiplex PCR, lists solely in-frame clones and lacks some. The table includes approximately 24,000 clones, roughly nine tenths detected once. Sequenced here: peripheral blood, sampled from a patient treated with photon-based radiotherapy. This TCR was sampled from a woman aged 50 to 65 with cholangiocarcinoma. This sequence joins TRBV6-5 and TRBJ1-1; TRBD1 might be the D (6 bases). The CDR3 nucleotides are TGTGCCAGCAGAAAACCAGGGGATACTGAAGCTTTCTTT. Protein sequence: CASRKPGDTEAFF.